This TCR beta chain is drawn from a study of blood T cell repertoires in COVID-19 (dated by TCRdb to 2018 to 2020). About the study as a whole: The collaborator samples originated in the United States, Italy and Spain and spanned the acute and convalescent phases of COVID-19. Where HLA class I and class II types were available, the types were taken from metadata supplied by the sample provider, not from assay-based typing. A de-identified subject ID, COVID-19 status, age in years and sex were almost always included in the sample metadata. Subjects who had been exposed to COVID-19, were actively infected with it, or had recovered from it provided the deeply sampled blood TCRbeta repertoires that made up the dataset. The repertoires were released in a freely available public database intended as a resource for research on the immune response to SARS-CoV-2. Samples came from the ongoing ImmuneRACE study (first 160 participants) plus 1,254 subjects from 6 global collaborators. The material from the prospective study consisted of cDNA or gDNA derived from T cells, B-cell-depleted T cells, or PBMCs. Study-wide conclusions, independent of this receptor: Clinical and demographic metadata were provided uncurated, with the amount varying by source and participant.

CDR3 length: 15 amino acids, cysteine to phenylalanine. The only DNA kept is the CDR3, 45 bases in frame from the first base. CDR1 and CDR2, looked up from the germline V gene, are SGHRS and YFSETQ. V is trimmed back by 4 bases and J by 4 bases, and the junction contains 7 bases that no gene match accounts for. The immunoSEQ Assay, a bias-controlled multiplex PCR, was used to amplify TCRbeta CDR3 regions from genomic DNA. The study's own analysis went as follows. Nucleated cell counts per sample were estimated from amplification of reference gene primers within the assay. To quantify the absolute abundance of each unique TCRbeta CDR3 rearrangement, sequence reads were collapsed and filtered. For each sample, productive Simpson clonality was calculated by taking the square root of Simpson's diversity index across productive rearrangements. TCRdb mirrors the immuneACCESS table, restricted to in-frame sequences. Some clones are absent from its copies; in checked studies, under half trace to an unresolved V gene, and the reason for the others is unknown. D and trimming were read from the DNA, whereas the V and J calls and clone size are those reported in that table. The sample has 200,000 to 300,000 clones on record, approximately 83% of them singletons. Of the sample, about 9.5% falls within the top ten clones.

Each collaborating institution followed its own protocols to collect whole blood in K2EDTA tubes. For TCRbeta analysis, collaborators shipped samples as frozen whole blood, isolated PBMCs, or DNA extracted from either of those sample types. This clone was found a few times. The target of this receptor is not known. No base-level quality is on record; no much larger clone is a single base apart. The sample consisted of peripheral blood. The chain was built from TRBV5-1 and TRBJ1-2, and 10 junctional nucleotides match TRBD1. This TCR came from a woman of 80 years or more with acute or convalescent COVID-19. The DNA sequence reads TGCGCCAGCAGCCCGGGGACAGGGGATGGCTATGGCTACACCTTC. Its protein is CASSPGTGDGYGYTF.